What follows are 32 T cell receptor beta chains derived from one specimen sequenced in a study of T cell responses to AZD1222 COVID-19 vaccine. The method was immunoSEQ multiplex PCR; TCRdb's version includes in-frame clones alone and lacks a portion of them. The sample lists some 140,000 clones; nearly 95% were seen once. The sequencing here drew on peripheral blood, taken on day 0 of AZD1222 vaccination. These receptors came from an adult in good health.

The chain joins TRBV12-5 to TRBJ1-1, with unresolved D. Germline V gene sequence: CDR1 LGHNT, CDR2 FRNRAP. V lost 5 bases and J 2 bases, leaving 12 bases between the germline ends. The CDR3 length is 14 residues. CDR3 sequence reads: CASGPWTLNTEAFF. The CDR3 nucleotides are TGTGCTAGTGGTCCCTGGACCTTAAACACTGAAGCTTTCTTT.

The V and J genes are TRBV20-1 and TRBJ1-2, with D possibly matching TRBD1 (5 bases). This CDR3 comprises 12 residues. Trimming pared 3 bases from V and 5 bases from J, leaving 10 bases between. Germline V lookup: CDR1 DFQATT, CDR2 SNEGSKA (reference sequence). CDR3 sequence (DNA): TGCAGTGCTAGTGGGGCAGGGTATGGCTACACCTTC. It translates to CSASGAGYGYTF.

Concerning this clone: At the DNA level, this CDR3 is encoded by other sequences in the same sample as well. The rearrangement uses TRBV18 and TRBJ1-4; 10 positions agree with TRBD1. V lost 6 bases, J lost 5 bases, and 3 bases stayed unmatched. Germline V gives CDR1 KGHSH, CDR2 LQKENI. The CDR3 runs 14 residues. This CDR3 reads CASSADRGNEKLFF. CDR3 coding DNA: TGTGCCAGCTCGGCGGACAGGGGGAATGAAAAACTGTTTTTT.

This clone showed up just once. CDR3 bases: TGCGCCAGCAGCCAAAAAGCATACATGAACACTGAAGCTTTCTTT. Translating it yields CASSQKAYMNTEAFF. The chain is built from TRBV4-1 and TRBJ1-1, with unresolved D. The CDR3 contains 15 residues. The germline gives CDR1 MGHRA, CDR2 YSYEKL. Deletions cut 2 bases from V and 0 bases from J, with 10 bases between.

This clone was detected only a few times. This chain connects TRBV5-1 to TRBJ1-1; maybe TRBD1 (5 bases). The V end lost 2 bases, the J end lost 2 bases, and 10 bases lay between the germline ends. CDR1 and CDR2 (germline): SGHRS, YFSETQ. This CDR3 spans 14 amino acids. DNA for the CDR3: TGCGCCAGCAGCTTCGTGGGGGATAACACTGAAGCTTTCTTT. Its translation is CASSFVGDNTEAFF.

This sequence joins TRBV9 and TRBJ2-3, with 9 bases fitting TRBD1. The CDR3 loop spans 16 amino acids. Germline V CDR1 and CDR2: SGDLS, YYNGEE. V lost 4 bases and J lost 3; bases outside the gene matches: 9. The CDR3 region has the DNA TGTGCCAGCAGCTTACACTCCGGACAGGGGACAGATACGCAGTATTTT. This gives the protein CASSLHSGQGTDTQYF.

The V and J genes are TRBV5-1 and TRBJ1-1; 10 nucleotides agree with TRBD1. The CDR3 covers 19 residues. Germline trimming cut 5 bases from V and 1 base from J; bases unmatched to any gene: 17. CDR1 SGHRS and CDR2 YFSETQ come from the germline V gene. This CDR3 is CASRQAPDRGQRGNTEAFF. The CDR3 nucleotides are TGCGCCAGCAGGCAGGCCCCTGACAGGGGGCAGCGGGGGAACACTGAAGCTTTCTTT.

The chain has TRBV5-4 and TRBJ1-3; 7 nucleotides agree with TRBD1. With 2 bases clipped from V and 5 bases from J, the junction kept 4 bases outside the gene matches. CDR1 and CDR2 (germline): SGHNT, YYREEE (reference sequence). This CDR3 contains 14 residues. The CDR3 sequence: CASSLQGTRNTIYF. CDR3 bases: TGTGCCAGCAGCTTACAGGGGACAAGAAACACCATATATTTT.

The sample holds one count of this clone. The chain uses TRBV7-3 and TRBJ2-2; tentatively, D is TRBD1 (5 bases). From germline, CDR1 is SGHTA and CDR2 FQGTGA. The CDR3 spans 14 residues. The V end lost 5 bases, the J end lost 6 bases, and 13 bases lay between the germline ends. DNA of the CDR3: TGTGCCAGCAGCCCTTCAGGGATAGCCGGGGAGCTGTTTTTT. Translated, it gives CASSPSGIAGELFF.

This sequence joins TRBV10-3 and TRBJ2-2; 7 positions agree with TRBD2. The V gene's germline CDR1 is ENHRY and CDR2 SYGVKD. The CDR3 extends over 13 amino acids. Losses at the gene ends were 9 bases for V and 5 bases for J; bases not matched to a gene: 6. CDR3 sequence (DNA): TGTGCCATTACGGCGGGGGAGACCGGGGAGCTGTTTTTT. Its protein product is CAITAGETGELFF.

CDR3 in amino acids: CAISVASGGASYNEQFF. The CDR3 DNA sequence: TGTGCCATCAGTGTAGCTAGCGGGGGCGCCTCCTACAATGAGCAGTTCTTC. The V and J genes are TRBV10-3 and TRBJ2-1; 10 positions match TRBD2. Germline V lookup: CDR1 ENHRY, CDR2 SYGVKD. V was pared by 4 bases and J by 0 bases, with 6 bases of the junction left unmatched. The CDR3 extends over 17 amino acids.

The chain carries TRBV27 and TRBJ2-1; 8 bases are shared with TRBD2. Trimming removed 4 bases from V and 3 bases from J; junction bases left unmatched: 2. Germline V gene data show CDR1 as MNHEY and CDR2 as SMNVEV (reference sequence). This CDR3 has 14 amino acids. The CDR3 DNA reads TGTGCCAGCAGTTCGGGACTAGACTACAATGAGCAGTTCTTC. As protein: CASSSGLDYNEQFF.

V and J are TRBV30 and TRBJ2-2; no reliable D call. The germline V and J ends were trimmed by 7 bases and 0 bases, with 15 bases remaining between them. The germline V gene encodes CDR1 GTSNPN and CDR2 SVGIG (reference sequence). The CDR3 runs to 15 residues. CDR3 sequence (DNA): TGTGCCTTCCTGCTGACGGGCGCGAACACCGGGGAGCTGTTTTTT. The encoded protein is CAFLLTGANTGELFF.

In this sample, this clone turned up once. This chain uses TRBV11-1 with TRBJ1-2; D uncertain. Germline V lookup: CDR1 SGHAT, CDR2 FQDESV (reference sequence). The CDR3 has 13 residues. Trimming left V 5 bases short and J 8 bases short, with 15 bases between. CDR3 coding DNA: TGTGCCAGCAGCATAGACACCAGAAGGGGCTACACCTTC. It yields the protein CASSIDTRRGYTF.

The chain couples TRBV24-1 to TRBJ2-3; tentatively, D is TRBD1 (6 bases). Germline V gene lookup returns CDR1 KGHDR and CDR2 SFDVKD. V lost 4 bases to trimming and J lost 11 bases, with 12 bases between them. This CDR3 spans 12 amino acids. CDR3 protein: CATSDWTVKQYF. CDR3 nucleotides: TGTGCCACCAGTGACTGGACAGTGAAGCAGTATTTT.

The chain carries TRBV7-2 and TRBJ2-5; weak D call: TRBD2 (5 bases). Germline V lookup: CDR1 SGHTA, CDR2 FQGNSA. The CDR3 has 15 residues. V shed 0 bases and J shed 5 bases, with 13 bases lying between them. The CDR3 nucleotides read TGTGCCAGCAGCTTAGCTACGGGAAAAGGGGAGACCCAGTACTTC. This translates into CASSLATGKGETQYF.

The chain is built from TRBV5-4 and TRBJ1-4, with a possible D match to TRBD1 (6 bases). CDR1 is SGHNT, CDR2 YYREEE, per germline (reference sequence). There are 14 residues in the CDR3. Trimming pared 4 bases from V and 7 bases from J, leaving 14 bases between. The CDR3 DNA follows: TGTGCCAGCAGCCCGTGGGGGGCCAGTGAAAAACTGTTTTTT. This gives the protein CASSPWGASEKLFF.

This chain links TRBV27 with TRBJ2-3; TRBD2 matches 9 bases. Germline CDR1 MNHEY, CDR2 SMNVEV (reference sequence). The CDR3 is 14 residues long. The J segment lost 2 bases and the V segment lost 8 bases, leaving 5 bases of the junction unmatched. For the CDR3, the DNA is TGTGCCAGCGCAGCGGGAGGCCTCACAGATACGCAGTATTTT. Its protein is CASAAGGLTDTQYF.

V usage is TRBV30 and J usage is TRBJ2-1; 12 nucleotides match TRBD2. The V segment lost 7 bases and the J segment 8 bases; nucleotides outside the gene matches: 9. This CDR3 is built from 14 residues. Per germline, CDR1 GTSNPN and CDR2 SVGIG (reference sequence). CDR3: CALRLAGARDEQFF. The CDR3 coding sequence is TGTGCCTTACGACTAGCGGGGGCTCGGGATGAGCAGTTCTTC.

The chain employs TRBV6-1 and TRBJ1-3, with D uncertain. V was clipped by 1 base and J by 2 bases, with 9 bases between them. The germline CDR1 and CDR2 sequences are MNHNS and SASEGT. The CDR3 spans 15 residues. Written as DNA, the CDR3 is TGTGCCAGCAGTGAAGGGATCCGTGCTGGAAACACCATATATTTT. This encodes CASSEGIRAGNTIYF.

The chain recombines TRBV5-4 with TRBJ1-2, with D hard to call. The CDR3 consists of 13 residues. The germline CDR1 and CDR2 sequences are SGHNT and YYREEE (reference sequence). Trimming cost V 4 bases and J 5 bases, with 12 bases left between them. Here the CDR3 reads CASSSGSQYGYTF. In DNA, the CDR3 is TGTGCCAGCAGCAGCGGGAGCCAGTATGGCTACACCTTC.

The chain recombines TRBV11-2 with TRBJ2-3, with TRBD1 identical over 9 bases. Germline V gives CDR1 SGHAT, CDR2 FQNNGV. The CDR3 sequence is 16 residues long. With 0 bases clipped from V and 6 bases from J, the junction kept 7 bases outside the gene matches. The CDR3 DNA is TGTGCCAGCAGCTTAGAGGGAGGACAGGGGCAGGATACGCAGTATTTT. Translated: CASSLEGGQGQDTQYF.

The chain is built from TRBV9 and TRBJ2-7; TRBD1 matches 7 bases. J was trimmed by 7 bases and V by 1 base; bases with no gene match: 2. The CDR3 length is 12 residues. Germline CDR1 and CDR2: SGDLS and YYNGEE. In DNA, the CDR3 is TGTGCCAGCAGCGTATCACAGGGGGAGCAGTACTTC. Translated, it gives CASSVSQGEQYF.

The V gene is TRBV9, the J gene TRBJ1-1, with D possibly being TRBD1 (5 bases). CDR3 length: 15 residues. In germline, CDR1 is SGDLS, CDR2 YYNGEE. V dropped 0 bases and J dropped 4 bases, with 13 bases sitting between them. In DNA, the CDR3 is TGTGCCAGCAGCGTAGAGGGGAACGACGGCACTGAAGCTTTCTTT. It is translated as CASSVEGNDGTEAFF.

The rearrangement uses TRBV6-1 and TRBJ2-1; 7 bases are shared with TRBD1. The CDR3 consists of 15 residues. The germline V gene has CDR1 MNHNS and CDR2 SASEGT. Unmatched junction bases numbered 5, after V lost 2 bases and J lost 4 bases. In DNA form, the CDR3 reads TGTGCCAGCAGTGAATTTTCGGGACAGTACAATGAGCAGTTCTTC. Its protein is CASSEFSGQYNEQFF.

The chain recombines TRBV9 with TRBJ1-1; possibly TRBD1 for D (6 bases). The CDR3 covers 15 residues. Trimming took off 0 bases at V and 6 bases at J, with 15 bases between the two ends. Germline CDR1 reads SGDLS; CDR2 reads YYNGEE. CDR3 sequence reads: CASSVEPGGNSEAFF. The CDR3 DNA reads as TGTGCCAGCAGCGTAGAACCCGGGGGCAACTCTGAAGCTTTCTTT.

The chain couples TRBV5-1 to TRBJ2-2, with 7 bases identical to TRBD1. The V segment lost 4 bases and the J segment 5 bases; nucleotides outside the gene matches: 8. The CDR3 extends over 15 amino acids. Germline V gene sequence: CDR1 SGHRS, CDR2 YFSETQ. CDR3 coding DNA: TGCGCCAGCAGCCCTGGGACAGTATCAACCGGGGAGCTGTTTTTT. It specifies CASSPGTVSTGELFF.

V and J are TRBV15 and TRBJ2-7, with 7 bases that match TRBD1. V was pared by 8 bases and J by 0 bases, with 7 bases of the junction left unmatched. Germline V gene sequence: CDR1 LNHNV, CDR2 YYDKDF (reference sequence). The CDR3 is 14 amino acids. CDR3 residues: CATRRRDSSYEQYF. DNA for the CDR3: TGTGCCACCCGCCGACGGGACAGCTCCTACGAGCAGTACTTC.

The chain combines TRBV2 with TRBJ1-6; D gene ambiguous. The length of the CDR3 is 11 residues. Germline V gene lookup returns CDR1 SNHLY and CDR2 FYNNEI. Trimming pared 6 bases from V and 7 bases from J, leaving 4 bases between. The CDR3 loop reads CASRINSPLHF. As DNA, the CDR3 is TGTGCCAGCAGGATAAATTCACCCCTCCACTTT.

J is TRBJ2-7 and V is TRBV5-1; TRBD1 matches 10 bases. Germline lookup yields CDR1 SGHRS and CDR2 YFSETQ. Trimming took 4 bases from V and 2 from J; bases not matched to a gene: 6. The CDR3 has 15 residues. The CDR3 DNA reads as TGCGCCAGCAGCAGAGGGACAGGGGCTACCTACGAGCAGTACTTC. It specifies CASSRGTGATYEQYF.

V usage is TRBV30 and J usage is TRBJ2-2; D is ambiguous. The CDR3 loop spans 13 amino acids. CDR1 is GTSNPN and CDR2 is SVGIG in the germline V gene (reference sequence). The germline V and J ends were trimmed by 1 base and 3 bases, with 6 bases remaining between them. DNA of the CDR3: TGTGCCTGGAGTGAAGGTTACACCGGGGAGCTGTTTTTT. Translation: CAWSEGYTGELFF.

This clone has a handful of counts. This chain uses TRBV28 with TRBJ1-5, with 7 bases aligning to TRBD1. The trim removed 6 bases at V and 4 bases at J, leaving 9 bases unmatched. The CDR3 is 15 residues long. Germline lookup yields CDR1 MDHEN and CDR2 SYDVKM. CDR3 loop: CASRRGTVKNQPQHF. The CDR3 region has the DNA TGTGCCAGCAGGCGGGGGACAGTTAAGAATCAGCCCCAGCATTTT.